Listed below are T cell receptor beta chains from one sample, sequenced in a study of shared clonotypes between healthy human individuals. The data were produced by immunoSEQ multiplex PCR, yet TCRdb's version contains in-frame clones alone and is incomplete. In the table there are millions of clones, approximately 92% of which are singletons. The sequenced sample was naive CD4+ T cells sorted from blood. The receptors shown here come from a man aged 18 to 30 in good health. The conserved cysteine and the conserved F or W are not part of the CDR3 here.

j_gene: TRBJ2-7
v_gene: TRBV5-6
CDR3aa: ATRKYGTYEQY

j_gene: TRBJ2-1
v_gene: TRBV11-2
CDR3aa: ASSVATSLNGEQF

j_gene: TRBJ1-3
v_gene: TRBV6-5
CDR3aa: ASTRTAGNTIY

j_gene: TRBJ2-3
v_gene: TRBV21-1
CDR3aa: ASSPSRLFTDTQY

j_gene: TRBJ2-7
v_gene: TRBV2
CDR3aa: ASRGDGGYEQY

j_gene: TRBJ2-7
v_gene: TRBV19
CDR3aa: ASSLQRTSYEQY

j_gene: TRBJ1-2
v_gene: TRBV19
CDR3aa: ASSSPRDSPAGANYGYT

j_gene: TRBJ2-5
v_gene: TRBV7-9
CDR3aa: ASSLALAGGPSETQY

j_gene: TRBJ2-1
v_gene: TRBV5-6
CDR3aa: ASSVGVNNEQF

j_gene: TRBJ2-7
v_gene: TRBV19
CDR3aa: ASSHYEQY

j_gene: TRBJ2-7
v_gene: TRBV5-4
CDR3aa: ASSDPSGSSYEQY

j_gene: TRBJ2-3
v_gene: TRBV6-5
CDR3aa: ASSRQGPTDTQY

j_gene: TRBJ2-7
v_gene: TRBV4-1
CDR3aa: ASSQDRSVTAFYEQY

j_gene: TRBJ2-2
v_gene: TRBV19
CDR3aa: ASSRDRAFGSAGELF

j_gene: TRBJ2-1
v_gene: TRBV10-3
CDR3aa: AISELQFPSAYNEQF

j_gene: TRBJ2-5
v_gene: TRBV19
CDR3aa: ASSRQGIDAQETQY

j_gene: TRBJ1-3
v_gene: TRBV4-1
CDR3aa: ASSQGGQGFSGNTIY

j_gene: TRBJ2-1
v_gene: TRBV6-6
CDR3aa: ASSYVGSSYNEQF

j_gene: TRBJ2-5
v_gene: TRBV6-6
CDR3aa: ASRPGLAETQY

j_gene: TRBJ2-7
v_gene: TRBV27
CDR3aa: ASSLTAGEIYEQY

j_gene: TRBJ1-2
v_gene: TRBV6-1
CDR3aa: ASSERQPSNYGYT

j_gene: TRBJ2-6
v_gene: TRBV5-1
CDR3aa: ASSWQGQTGANVLT